Reported below is one T cell receptor (beta chain). Its antigen is unknown. The data were taken from a study of T cells expressing NK-cell markers. At the level of the study: TCR beta repertoires came from sorted CD3+CD56+NKG2C+, CD3+CD56+NKG2C- and CD3+CD56-NKG2C+ T cells. HCMV serostatus: seven of eight sequenced donors positive, one negative. The study, taken as a whole, reports: Of CD8+ T cells, roughly 1.0-7.5% belonged to dominant NKG2C+ clonotypes in six or seven donors.

Scientists made TCR beta cDNA using 5'RACE template switching with UMIs. TCRdb re-called the 5' RACE reads and gives one entry per CDR3 protein, without DNA. The sample has 300,000 to 450,000 distinct CDR3 sequences. The CDR3 loop spans 15 amino acids. Germline-derived CDR1 and CDR2 are DFQATT and SNEGSKA (reference sequence). Sequencing used blood T cells: a sorted CD56 or NKG2C T cell subset, CD4+ or CD8+ T cells, or bulk PBMC T cells (not recorded which). The source is a man between 18 and 69 years old in good health. The V call is TRBV20-1, the J call TRBJ2-7; lacking DNA, the TRBD2 call made by TCRdb goes unchecked. This CDR3 is CSARNPTSGSYEQYF.